A single sample is the source of the 24 T cell receptor beta chains below, sequenced in a study of blood T cells in healthy people across ages. With a J-beta primer mix and a sample-barcoded 5' primer, a second PCR ran roughly 6 to 11 cycles. TCRdb recomputed calls from the 5' RACE reads with MiXCR, one row per CDR3 protein. In the table there are roughly 2 million distinct CDR3 sequences, around 50% of which are singletons. The material sequenced was blood. These receptors were collected from a middle-aged woman in good health.

The V call is TRBV5-1, the J call TRBJ1-2; TRBD1 matches 8 bases. CDR1 is SGHRS, CDR2 YFSETQ, per germline. The V and J ends lost 4 bases and 10 bases, in that order; junction bases with no gene match: 9. CDR3 length: 13 residues. As DNA, the CDR3 is TGCGCCAGCAGCGTGGGACAGGCAATCGACTACACCTTC. Protein sequence: CASSVGQAIDYTF.

This clonotype was recorded a few times. The rearrangement uses TRBV6-1 and TRBJ2-7; D remains ambiguous. This CDR3 region has 14 residues. Germline lookup yields CDR1 MNHNS and CDR2 SASEGT. V was pared by 0 bases and J by 0 bases, with 6 bases between. CDR3 DNA: TGTGCCAGCAGTGAAGCTAAGGGCTCCTACGAGCAGTACTTC. It translates to CASSEAKGSYEQYF.

This clonotype was detected only once. The J gene is TRBJ2-5, the V gene TRBV7-2; 7 bases are shared with TRBD1. The CDR3 spans 15 residues. V was clipped by 4 bases and J by 1 base; unmatched bases: 6. The V gene's germline CDR1 is SGHTA and CDR2 FQGNSA. The CDR3 DNA is TGTGCCAGCAGCTCCGGGACAGTAGCCCAAGAGACCCAGTACTTC. Protein: CASSSGTVAQETQYF.

This clonotype showed up just a few times. The gene calls are TRBV4-3 and TRBJ2-3; D might be TRBD2 (5 bases). There are 15 residues in the CDR3. Trimming shortened V by 0 bases and J by 3 bases, and 10 bases separated the two germline ends. The V gene's germline CDR1 is LGHNA and CDR2 YSLEER. CDR3 sequence reads: CASSQDEGRTDTQYF. CDR3 DNA: TGCGCCAGCAGCCAAGACGAGGGTCGGACAGATACGCAGTATTTT.

This clonotype was seen more than once but under ten times. The V and J genes are TRBV4-3 and TRBJ1-2, with D possibly being TRBD1 (6 bases). Trimming took off 6 bases at V and 5 bases at J, with 22 bases between the two ends. Germline V gene lookup returns CDR1 LGHNA and CDR2 YSLEER. CDR3 length equals 16 residues. CDR3 amino acids: CASRYTEGGESYGYTF. CDR3 coding DNA: TGCGCCAGCAGATATACCGAGGGGGGCGAGAGTTATGGCTACACCTTC.

The V gene is TRBV7-2, the J gene TRBJ1-2; 7 nucleotides line up with TRBD1. Germline lookup yields CDR1 SGHTA and CDR2 FQGNSA. The CDR3 spans 14 residues. Unmatched junction bases numbered 16, after V lost 5 bases and J lost 13 bases. Written as DNA, the CDR3 is TGTGCCAGCAGCCTAAGTGGGACAGTCGCCGCAATCACCTTC. Encoded protein: CASSLSGTVAAITF.

This chain uses TRBV24-1 with TRBJ1-2; unclear D gene. Germline V gene data show CDR1 as KGHDR and CDR2 as SFDVKD. The CDR3 covers 12 residues. V was clipped by 1 base and J by 8 bases, with 7 bases between them. CDR3 DNA: TGTGCCACCAGTGATTTAGCGGAAGGCTACACCTTC. This gives the protein CATSDLAEGYTF.

This clonotype was observed a handful of times. The V gene is TRBV20-1, the J gene TRBJ2-3; TRBD1 agrees at 9 bases. CDR1 DFQATT and CDR2 SNEGSKA come from the germline V gene (reference sequence). This CDR3 contains 16 residues. J lost 0 bases, V lost 6 bases, and 10 bases had no gene match. CDR3 DNA: TGCAGTGCCTCCCCGGGACAGGGTACTAGCACAGATACGCAGTATTTT. It specifies CSASPGQGTSTDTQYF.

The V gene is TRBV5-1, the J gene TRBJ1-2; 7 bases are a match to TRBD1. Germline CDR1 reads SGHRS; CDR2 reads YFSETQ. The V gene end was trimmed by 4 bases and the J gene end by 5 bases; junction bases not matched to a gene: 11. The CDR3 has 15 residues. CDR3 in DNA: TGCGCCAGCAGCCTAGACAGGGTACTCCAATATGGCTACACCTTC. Encoded protein: CASSLDRVLQYGYTF.

The rearrangement uses TRBV7-2 and TRBJ2-2; TRBD1 might be the D (6 bases). Trimming cost V 5 bases and J 0 bases, with 16 bases left between them. Germline V CDR1 and CDR2: SGHTA, FQGNSA. CDR3 length equals 17 residues. CDR3 sequence: CASSRGQILTNTGELFF. In DNA form, the CDR3 reads TGTGCCAGCAGCCGCGGACAGATCCTTACGAACACCGGGGAGCTGTTTTTT.

The V gene is TRBV7-2, the J gene TRBJ2-1; weak D call: TRBD2 (5 bases). This CDR3 comprises 12 residues. Looked up from germline, CDR1 is SGHTA and CDR2 is FQGNSA. The V end was cut by 6 bases, the J end by 9 bases, with 12 bases between. The chain's CDR3 is CASRQLEVEQFF. CDR3 DNA: TGTGCCAGCAGACAACTAGAGGTTGAGCAGTTCTTC.

This sequence joins TRBV5-8 and TRBJ1-2; no firm D call. Trimming took off 1 base at V and 7 bases at J, with 5 bases between the two ends. The CDR3 sequence is 11 residues long. Looked up from germline, CDR1 is SGHTS and CDR2 is YDEGEE. The CDR3 DNA reads as TGTGCCAGCAGCTTGTACGCTGGCTACACCTTC. It encodes CASSLYAGYTF.

The chain joins TRBV7-2 to TRBJ1-6; 7 nucleotides line up with TRBD1. The ends lost 8 bases at V and 8 bases at J; junction bases unmatched: 18. Germline CDR1 is SGHTA and CDR2 is FQGNSA. The CDR3 contains 17 residues. CDR3 DNA sequence: TGTGCCAGCCAACCCCTAGGGGGCGCTTTGAATCATTCACCCCTCCACTTT. Residues: CASQPLGGALNHSPLHF.

In DNA form, the CDR3 reads TGTGCCAGCAGCGGGATGGGCTACACCTTC. Residues: CASSGMGYTF. The chain combines TRBV9 with TRBJ1-2; D uncertain. Trimming left V 3 bases short and J 8 bases short, with 5 bases between. Germline V gene lookup returns CDR1 SGDLS and CDR2 YYNGEE. The CDR3 consists of 10 residues.

The chain combines TRBV7-2 with TRBJ2-2; D could derive from TRBD1 or TRBD2 (5 bases each). Germline V lookup: CDR1 SGHTA, CDR2 FQGNSA. CDR3 length equals 15 residues. V was shortened by 1 base and J by 5 bases, with 11 bases between the two germline ends. CDR3 protein: CASSLDSGTTGELFF. The CDR3 nucleotides are TGTGCCAGCAGCTTAGATTCCGGGACGACCGGGGAGCTGTTTTTT.

The chain couples TRBV7-9 to TRBJ2-5; 7 nucleotides match TRBD1. The V and J ends lost 5 bases and 7 bases, in that order; junction bases with no gene match: 7. Per the germline V gene, CDR1 is SEHNR and CDR2 is FQNEAQ (reference sequence). The length of the CDR3 is 13 residues. The CDR3 nucleotides read TGTGCCAGCAGCGCAGAGACAGGGACGACCCAGTACTTC. Its translation is CASSAETGTTQYF. Full variable domain (rest looked up from reference TRBV7-9 and TRBJ2-5): DTGVSQNPRHKITKRGQNVTFRCDPISEHNRLYWYRQTLGQGPEFLTYFQNEAQLEKSRLLSDRFSAERPKGSFSTLEIQRTEQGDSAMYLCASSAETGTTQYFGPGTRLLVL.

This sequence joins TRBV7-9 and TRBJ2-1; D is possibly TRBD2 (6 bases). Germline V gene data show CDR1 as SEHNR and CDR2 as FQNEAQ (reference sequence). V was pared by 5 bases and J by 12 bases, with 20 bases between. The CDR3 runs 14 residues. DNA of the CDR3: TGTGCCAGCAGCCCCGGGCTTTTGGCCGGGGGGCAGTTCTTC. Its translation is CASSPGLLAGGQFF.

The chain joins TRBV28 to TRBJ1-2, with D uncertain. Trimming removed 9 bases at V and 2 bases at J, with 16 bases between. CDR1 is MDHEN, CDR2 SYDVKM, per germline. CDR3 size: 14 residues. CDR3 in DNA: TGTGCCAGTCGCCAAACGGGAGCCAACTATGGCTACACCTTC. This translates into CASRQTGANYGYTF.

J is TRBJ2-1 and V is TRBV10-3, with 8 bases that match TRBD2. The CDR3 is 18 residues long. Looked up from germline, CDR1 is ENHRY and CDR2 is SYGVKD. The trim removed 6 bases at V and 6 bases at J, leaving 19 bases unmatched. CDR3 region: CAISLRQRSAGVSNEQFF. The CDR3 DNA reads TGTGCCATCAGCCTCCGACAGAGGTCAGCGGGGGTAAGCAATGAGCAGTTCTTC.

The CDR3 region is CASSLVASGGVNEQYF. Written as DNA, the CDR3 is TGTGCCAGCAGCTTAGTGGCTAGCGGGGGGGTCAATGAGCAGTACTTC. The V and J genes are TRBV7-8 and TRBJ2-5; 12 bases map to TRBD2. Unmatched junction bases numbered 11, after V lost 1 base and J lost 11 bases. The CDR3 is made up of 16 amino acids. The germline V gene encodes CDR1 SGHVS and CDR2 FQNEAQ.

This clonotype showed up just a few times. The chain links TRBV20-1 to TRBJ2-7; 8 bases agree with TRBD1. The germline gives CDR1 DFQATT, CDR2 SNEGSKA (reference sequence). V gave up 1 base and J gave up 2 bases; unmatched junction bases: 4. This CDR3 is built from 14 residues. This CDR3 reads CSARGWTGTYEQYF. CDR3 bases: TGCAGTGCTAGAGGGTGGACAGGGACCTACGAGCAGTACTTC.

This clonotype came up a few times. This sequence joins TRBV5-1 and TRBJ2-5, with TRBD1 as a possible D gene (5 bases). The CDR3 is 13 residues long. V gave up 7 bases and J gave up 0 bases, with 10 bases separating them. Germline V lookup: CDR1 SGHRS, CDR2 YFSETQ. CDR3: CASRAGYQETQYF. The CDR3 DNA reads as TGCGCCAGCCGGGCAGGGTACCAAGAGACCCAGTACTTC.

This clonotype was seen a handful of times. This chain joins TRBV5-1 and TRBJ1-6; TRBD1 matches 8 bases. CDR3 length equals 14 residues. The junction had 3 bases not matched to a gene; V was cut back by 0 bases and J by 10 bases. The germline V gene has CDR1 SGHRS and CDR2 YFSETQ. CDR3 DNA: TGCGCCAGCAGCTTGGGCCCAGGGGGCTCACCCCTCCACTTT. It specifies CASSLGPGGSPLHF.

The chain carries TRBV20-1 and TRBJ2-1; TRBD2 is a possible D gene (6 bases). The V and J ends lost 1 base and 8 bases respectively, with 24 bases between them. The germline gives CDR1 DFQATT, CDR2 SNEGSKA (reference sequence). This CDR3 is 17 amino acids long. The CDR3 region has the DNA TGCAGTGCTAGAGCTATCCGGGACTCCGCCAGGAGTGATGAGCAGTTCTTC. Translating gives CSARAIRDSARSDEQFF.